The 14 T cell receptor beta chains given below trace back to one sample, sequenced in a study of blood T cell repertoires in COVID-19. Here immunoSEQ multiplex PCR was the method, and the copy in TCRdb shows in-frame clones only, minus some. The sample lists more than 200,000 clones; around 82% were seen once. The sample consisted of peripheral blood. The receptors were gathered from a woman of 80 years or more with active or convalescent COVID-19.

The chain combines TRBV28 with TRBJ1-3, with D unclear. The CDR3 extends over 15 amino acids. V was trimmed by 6 bases and J by 0 bases, leaving 12 bases between them. CDR1 and CDR2 from the germline V gene are MDHEN and SYDVKM. CDR3 bases: TGTGCCAGCAGCAACGCCGACACCTCTGGAAACACCATATATTTT. Protein: CASSNADTSGNTIYF.

In nucleotides, the CDR3 is TGCGCCAGCACTTCGGAGGCGAACACTGAAGCTTTCTTT. Its translation: CASTSEANTEAFF. The gene calls are TRBV5-1 and TRBJ1-1; D is unresolved. Germline V CDR1 and CDR2: SGHRS, YFSETQ. Trimming left V 6 bases short and J 1 base short, with 10 bases between. This CDR3 region has 13 residues.

The V and J genes are TRBV5-1 and TRBJ1-5; D is perhaps TRBD1 (5 bases). The CDR3 runs to 15 residues. The ends were cut back, 0 bases at V and 3 bases at J, with 10 bases in the middle. Germline assignment: CDR1 SGHRS and CDR2 YFSETQ. The CDR3 DNA reads TGCGCCAGCAGCTTGGGGGGACTCGACAATCAGCCCCAGCATTTT. It is translated as CASSLGGLDNQPQHF.

The chain couples TRBV7-8 to TRBJ1-1; 8 bases fit TRBD1. With 3 bases clipped from V and 8 bases from J, the junction kept 14 bases outside the gene matches. CDR3 length: 16 amino acids. Germline assignment: CDR1 SGHVS and CDR2 FQNEAQ. CDR3 amino acids: CASSFGSNRGSREAFF. The DNA for the CDR3 is TGTGCCAGCAGCTTTGGTTCGAACAGGGGGTCCCGAGAAGCTTTCTTT. Together with reference TRBV7-8 and TRBJ1-1, the CDR3 gives the full variable domain: GAGVSQSPRYKVAKRGQDVALRCDPISGHVSLFWYQQALGQGPEFLTYFQNEAQLDKSGLPSDRFFAERPEGSVSTLKIQRTQQEDSAVYLCASSFGSNRGSREAFFGQGTRLTVV.

The J gene is TRBJ2-3, the V gene TRBV2; 13 bases match TRBD2. The V and J ends lost 9 bases and 0 bases, in that order; junction bases with no gene match: 6. The germline CDR1 and CDR2 sequences are SNHLY and FYNNEI. The CDR3 is 16 amino acids. CDR3 sequence (DNA): TGTGCCAGTGGACTAGCGGGAGCCTCTAGCACAGATACGCAGTATTTT. This codes for CASGLAGASSTDTQYF.

This chain links TRBV2 with TRBJ2-1; D may be TRBD1 (6 bases). CDR1 and CDR2 (germline): SNHLY, FYNNEI. The CDR3 is made up of 15 amino acids. Trimming took 6 bases from V and 2 from J, leaving 14 bases between them. CDR3 nucleotide sequence: TGTGCCAGCAGACCCTTACAGGGCACCTACAATGAGCAGTTCTTC. Its translation is CASRPLQGTYNEQFF.

The CDR3 loop reads CAWSVGQLSGNTIYF. CDR3 sequence (DNA): TGTGCCTGGAGTGTTGGGCAGCTCTCTGGAAACACCATATATTTT. The rearrangement joins TRBV30 to TRBJ1-3; D gene uncertain. The germline V and J ends were trimmed by 0 bases and 0 bases, with 9 bases remaining between them. CDR1 GTSNPN and CDR2 SVGIG come from the germline V gene (reference sequence). The CDR3 is 15 residues long.

V gene TRBV7-2 combines with J gene TRBJ2-2; maybe TRBD2 (6 bases). V lost 1 base and J 0 bases, leaving 12 bases between the germline ends. The CDR3 runs to 17 residues. Germline V CDR1 and CDR2: SGHTA, FQGNSA. The CDR3: CASSLEWGVTNTGELFF. CDR3 nucleotide sequence: TGTGCCAGCAGCTTAGAGTGGGGGGTCACGAACACCGGGGAGCTGTTTTTT.

This chain joins TRBV27 and TRBJ2-1, with 7 bases that match TRBD2. Germline CDR1 reads MNHEY; CDR2 reads SMNVEV (reference sequence). CDR3 length: 15 amino acids. With V trimmed by 5 bases and J by 8 bases, 12 bases remained unmatched. The CDR3 is CASSPQRTSSHEQFF. CDR3 DNA: TGTGCCAGCAGTCCTCAGAGGACTAGTTCCCATGAGCAGTTCTTC.

The chain combines TRBV12-3 or TRBV12-4 with TRBJ1-1; 9 nucleotides line up with TRBD1. The V and J ends lost 4 bases and 5 bases, in that order; junction bases with no gene match: 2. The CDR3 totals 13 residues. The CDR3 sequence is CASSWGTGTEAFF. The DNA for the CDR3 is TGTGCCAGCAGTTGGGGGACAGGGACTGAAGCTTTCTTT.

This clone was recorded only once. The rearrangement uses TRBV19 and TRBJ1-5; the D is unclear. The CDR3 is 16 residues long. Trimming cost V 1 base and J 0 bases, with 10 bases left between them. Per the germline V gene, CDR1 is LNHDA and CDR2 is SQIVND (reference sequence). The CDR3, as DNA: TGTGCCAGTAGTATAGGCCAGTTAAATAGCAATCAGCCCCAGCATTTT. Protein sequence: CASSIGQLNSNQPQHF.

The chain joins TRBV11-2 to TRBJ2-7; D unresolved. From germline, CDR1 is SGHAT and CDR2 FQNNGV. V lost 5 bases, J lost 5 bases, and 16 bases lay in between. This CDR3 contains 14 residues. The CDR3 sequence: CASSPVALAHEQYF. In DNA form, the CDR3 reads TGTGCCAGCAGCCCCGTAGCTCTGGCCCACGAGCAGTACTTC. Complete variable domain (other parts from reference TRBV11-2 and TRBJ2-7): EAGVAQSPRYKIIEKRQSVAFWCNPISGHATLYWYQQILGQGPKLLIQFQNNGVVDDSQLPKDRFSAERLKGVDSTLKIQPAKLEDSAVYLCASSPVALAHEQYFGPGTRLTVT.

The rearrangement links TRBV29-1 to TRBJ1-1; the D gene is possibly TRBD1 (5 bases). CDR1 and CDR2 (germline): SQVTM, ANQGSEA. The CDR3 loop spans 13 amino acids. Trimming cost V 3 bases and J 1 base, with 9 bases left between them. The CDR3 here is CSVDRGPNTEAFF. CDR3 sequence (DNA): TGCAGCGTTGATAGGGGCCCGAACACTGAAGCTTTCTTT.

The gene calls are TRBV6-2 or TRBV6-3 and TRBJ2-1, with 9 nucleotides matching TRBD1. The germline gives CDR1 MNHEY, CDR2 SVGEGT. CDR3 size: 15 residues. The V segment lost 5 bases and the J segment 3 bases; nucleotides outside the gene matches: 5. Here the CDR3 DNA reads TGTGCCAGCAGTCGGACAGGGGCGCTCTACAATGAGCAGTTCTTC. Translation: CASSRTGALYNEQFF.